The clone carrying this T cell receptor beta chain was seen at least ten times. Antigen unknown. These data come from a study of CD8 T cells in ankylosing spondylitis. With 9 bases clipped from V and 6 bases from J, the junction kept 4 bases outside the gene matches. This CDR3 spans 12 amino acids. Scientists made TCR beta libraries using quantitative 5'-RACE with molecular barcodes. One entry per CDR3 protein, called by TCRdb with MiXCR from the 5' RACE reads. Altogether just under 550,000 distinct CDR3 sequences are present, about 12% being singletons, with the ten largest covering about 6.5%. Study results and limitations: Both synovial fluid and blood in reactive arthritis had previously been reported to carry some motif variants. A TCR beta motif of under 10 highly homologous variants seemed to mark ankylosing spondylitis blood. Reportedly, matched ankylosing spondylitis synovial fluid was significantly enriched for disease-linked clones.

This clonotype was obtained from a male donor with ankylosing spondylitis. The genes are TRBV12-3 or TRBV12-4 and TRBJ2-2; 7 positions match TRBD2. The sequenced sample was blood, either unsorted or a sorted T cell fraction (not recorded which). For the CDR3, the DNA is TGTGCCAGTCGTAGCGGGTCCGGGGAGCTGTTTTTT. Amino acids: CASRSGSGELFF.